This TCR beta chain was observed in a study of blood T cell repertoires in COVID-19. Turning to the study itself: Sample material is recorded as cDNA or gDNA derived from T cells, B-cell-depleted T cells, or PBMCs.

Sequencing used immunoSEQ multiplex PCR; TCRdb keeps in-frame clones, though not all of them. Among about 210,000 clones, about 90% were seen once, and the ten largest hold more than 0.95%. The length of the CDR3 is 14 residues. Germline V lookup: CDR1 SEHNR, CDR2 FQNEAQ (reference sequence). V shed 2 bases and J shed 0 bases, with 5 bases lying between them. Sequencing was performed on peripheral blood. The TCR comes from a man aged 25 to 40 with acute or convalescent COVID-19. The gene calls are TRBV7-9 and TRBJ2-1, with D hard to call. The CDR3 here is CASSLLSSYNEQFF. The CDR3 DNA is TGTGCCAGCAGCTTACTGAGCTCCTACAATGAGCAGTTCTTC. Filled out from reference TRBV7-9 and TRBJ2-1, the complete variable domain reads DTGVSQNPRHKITKRGQNVTFRCDPISEHNRLYWYRQTLGQGPEFLTYFQNEAQLEKSRLLSDRFSAERPKGSFSTLEIQRTEQGDSAMYLCASSLLSSYNEQFFGPGTRLTVL.